The 3 T cell receptor beta chains listed next were all sequenced from one sample in a study of prognosis after radiotherapy for stage I lung cancer. Two-round multiplex PCR amplified TCR beta CDR3 from genomic DNA. TRBV and TRBJ genes each had their own specific primers in first-round PCR. MiXCR, applied by TCRdb to the multiplex PCR reads, yields one record per CDR3 protein. Of about 59,000 distinct CDR3 sequences listed, more than 25% are singletons. Sample: PBMCs, taken before or after stereotactic body radiation therapy (not recorded which). Receptor source: a donor aged 50 or older with non-small cell lung cancer.

Comment on this clonotype: This likely traces to a read error, being one base from a far larger clone. V usage is TRBV6-4 and J usage is TRBJ1-1; weak D call: TRBD1 (6 bases). Trimming took 7 bases from V and 1 from J, leaving 13 bases between them. CDR1 is MRHNA and CDR2 is SNTAGT in the germline V gene. The CDR3 extends over 14 amino acids. The CDR3 DNA reads as TGTGCCAGCATATGGTTGGACAGGAACACTGAAGCTTTCTTT. Translated, it gives CASIWLDRNTEAFF.

With respect to this clonotype: With a far larger clone one base away, a read error is the likely cause. The genes are TRBV6-9 and TRBJ2-7; D is possibly TRBD2 (7 bases). Germline assignment: CDR1 MNHGY and CDR2 SVAAGI. The CDR3 is 14 amino acids. CDR3 coding DNA: TGTGCCGGCAGAGAGAGGGGGGGCTTCGACGAGCAGTACTTC. Translating it yields CAGRERGGFDEQYF.

A word on this clonotype: One end of the junction varies from germline; a read error may be responsible. This rearrangement joins TRBV6-1 to TRBJ2-7; D possibly matches TRBD1 or TRBD2 (5 bases each). The CDR3 runs to 14 residues. The V gene's germline CDR1 is MNHNS and CDR2 SASEGT. CDR3 sequence (DNA): TGTGCCAGCAGCCTAGAGGGGCGATCCTACGAGCAGTGCTTC. This encodes CASSLEGRSYEQCF.